This TCR beta chain stems from a study of shared clonotypes between healthy human individuals. With respect to this clone: This same CDR3 is encoded by further DNA sequences in the sample.

Under the authors' procedure: Sequence data from immunoSEQ were junction-only and lacked quality scores; consequently, filtering differed. Measured with immunoSEQ multiplex PCR; TCRdb has only the in-frame clones, and not every one. That table is the source of V, J and clone size, and D and trimming were worked out from the DNA. The data hold about 2.4 million clones, with about 92% observed a single time. The CDR3 consists of 14 residues. V dropped 5 bases and J dropped 0 bases, with 9 bases sitting between them. Germline CDR1 and CDR2: ENHRY and SYGVKD. This TCR derives from a man aged 18 to 29 in good health. Sequencing used naive CD4+ T cells sorted from blood. Subset: CD45RA+ positively selected. The genes are TRBV10-3 and TRBJ2-3, with a tentative D call TRBD2 (5 bases). In DNA form, the CDR3 reads TGTGCCATCAGTACCAGCGGAAGCACAGATACGCAGTATTTT. Translation gives CAISTSGSTDTQYF.